These T cell receptor beta chains were read from a single sample in a study of brain T cells in children with intractable seizures. Assay: immunoSEQ multiplex PCR; the TCRdb copy retains only in-frame clones and omits some. The sample lists tens of thousands of clones, under 95% seen once, with roughly 25% in the top ten. The sample consisted of peripheral blood, taken at surgery. The receptors come from a girl aged 2 to 10 with Rasmussen encephalitis and intractable seizures. Each CDR3 is given with its conserved first and last residue. D genes are given only for firm matches. A clone size is listed for some rows: how often the clone was seen (once, few, many), or a class if it is expanded.

CDR3 DNA: TGTGCCAGCCGGGAGGGCACAGGGGGCAATCAGCCCCAGCATTTT; CDR3 protein: CASREGTGGNQPQHF; J gene: TRBJ1-5; clone size: few; V gene: TRBV7-8; D gene: TRBD1
CDR3 DNA: TGTGCCAGCAGCTTAGGCTGGGACGGTGAAGCTTTCTTT; CDR3 protein: CASSLGWDGEAFF; J gene: TRBJ1-1; clone size: -; V gene: TRBV7-9; D gene: -
CDR3 DNA: TGTGCCAGCAGCCCCCCCGGGGGGCCTAATGAGCAGTTCTTC; CDR3 protein: CASSPPGGPNEQFF; J gene: TRBJ2-1; clone size: -; V gene: TRBV5-6; D gene: -
CDR3 DNA: TGTGCCAGCAGTCGCCCCGGGGCTGGGGCCAACGTCCTGACTTTC; CDR3 protein: CASSRPGAGANVLTF; J gene: TRBJ2-6; clone size: -; V gene: TRBV6-2/TRBV6-3; D gene: -
CDR3 DNA: TGTGCCAGCCAACCCGAGGGGTATAGCAATCAGCCCCAGCATTTT; CDR3 protein: CASQPEGYSNQPQHF; J gene: TRBJ1-5; clone size: -; V gene: TRBV6-5; D gene: -
CDR3 DNA: TGCAGCGTTGAAGACCCTGCGGGGCAGTACTTC; CDR3 protein: CSVEDPAGQYF; J gene: TRBJ2-7; clone size: once; V gene: TRBV29-1; D gene: -
CDR3 DNA: TGTGCCAGCAGACCCCCCATTACTGAAAAACTGTTTTTT; CDR3 protein: CASRPPITEKLFF; J gene: TRBJ1-4; clone size: -; V gene: TRBV6-5; D gene: -
CDR3 DNA: TGTGCCAGCAGCCGTCAGGGGAGTAGGGAGACCCAGTACTTC; CDR3 protein: CASSRQGSRETQYF; J gene: TRBJ2-5; clone size: -; V gene: TRBV5-6; D gene: -
CDR3 DNA: TGTGCCTGGAGATTAGCGGGGCGGGCCCAGTACTTC; CDR3 protein: CAWRLAGRAQYF; J gene: TRBJ2-5; clone size: -; V gene: TRBV30; D gene: TRBD2
CDR3 DNA: TGTGCCAGCAGCCAAGTTCCAGGGGCGAACTATGGCTACACCTTC; CDR3 protein: CASSQVPGANYGYTF; J gene: TRBJ1-2; clone size: -; V gene: TRBV14; D gene: -
CDR3 DNA: TGCGCCAGCAGCCCGGGACCCACGCAAGAGACCCAGTACTTC; CDR3 protein: CASSPGPTQETQYF; J gene: TRBJ2-5; clone size: -; V gene: TRBV5-1; D gene: -
CDR3 DNA: TGTGCCAGCAGTGTAGCGGGAGAGGCAGATACGCAGTATTTT; CDR3 protein: CASSVAGEADTQYF; J gene: TRBJ2-3; clone size: -; V gene: TRBV6-4; D gene: TRBD2
CDR3 DNA: TGCGCCAGCAGCCAAGAATACATCCCGAACACTGAAGCTTTCTTT; CDR3 protein: CASSQEYIPNTEAFF; J gene: TRBJ1-1; clone size: -; V gene: TRBV4-1; D gene: -
CDR3 DNA: TGTGCCAGCAGCTTCTGGACAGAAGAGACCCAGTACTTC; CDR3 protein: CASSFWTEETQYF; J gene: TRBJ2-5; clone size: -; V gene: TRBV7-9; D gene: -
CDR3 DNA: TGTGCCAGCAGCCCCGAGGGGACTAGCGGCAACTACGAGCAGTACTTC; CDR3 protein: CASSPEGTSGNYEQYF; J gene: TRBJ2-7; clone size: -; V gene: TRBV27; D gene: TRBD2
CDR3 DNA: TGTGCCTGGAGTGGGACTTTGGCAACTAATGAAAAACTGTTTTTT; CDR3 protein: CAWSGTLATNEKLFF; J gene: TRBJ1-4; clone size: -; V gene: TRBV30; D gene: -
CDR3 DNA: TGCGCCAGCAGCTTGGGGGAGTCACAAGAGACCCAGTACTTC; CDR3 protein: CASSLGESQETQYF; J gene: TRBJ2-5; clone size: -; V gene: TRBV5-1; D gene: -
CDR3 DNA: TGTGCCATCAGAGGACTTGGGAATGAGCAGTTCTTC; CDR3 protein: CAIRGLGNEQFF; J gene: TRBJ2-1; clone size: once; V gene: TRBV10-3; D gene: -
CDR3 DNA: TGTGCCAGTCTTCGTGGGGGGGCTGGTGGCTACACCTTC; CDR3 protein: CASLRGGAGGYTF; J gene: TRBJ1-2; clone size: -; V gene: TRBV5-4; D gene: -
CDR3 DNA: TGTGCCAGCAGTGATTTGAGTGAGGCGATTACGCAGTATTTT; CDR3 protein: CASSDLSEAITQYF; J gene: TRBJ2-3; clone size: -; V gene: TRBV6-1; D gene: -
CDR3 DNA: TGTGCCAGCAGCCCGTTAGTAATCCACAATGAGCAGTTCTTC; CDR3 protein: CASSPLVIHNEQFF; J gene: TRBJ2-1; clone size: -; V gene: TRBV7-8; D gene: -
CDR3 DNA: TGTGCCAGCCGGGGCGGGGGCACAGATACGCAGTATTTT; CDR3 protein: CASRGGGTDTQYF; J gene: TRBJ2-3; clone size: -; V gene: TRBV7-2; D gene: -